These 23 T cell receptor beta chains came from one sample sequenced in a study of vaccination and CD4 T cells after COVID-19. Their antigens remain unidentified. Treatment noted: roughly 10-day PBMC culture with coronavirus spike peptide pools or control peptides (ViraFEST assay). Sequence data for DNA of cultured CD4+ T cells were generated by the Oncomine TCR Beta short-read assay. MiXCR, run by TCRdb on the PCR reads, gives a single entry per CDR3 protein. Found here are over 10,000 distinct CDR3 sequences, roughly two thirds of them singletons; the top ten hold 11%. The sequenced sample consisted of CD4+ T cells from blood, cultured in vitro. Receptor source: a human donor who had recovered from COVID-19.

The chain is built from TRBV5-1 and TRBJ2-3; 10 bases map to TRBD2. J was trimmed by 4 bases and V by 0 bases; bases with no gene match: 11. CDR3 length equals 18 residues. Germline-derived CDR1 and CDR2 are SGHRS and YFSETQ. CDR3 nucleotides: TGCGCCAGCAGCTTGGATCTCCTAGCGGGGGCGGGAGCAGATACGCAGTATTTT. Amino acids: CASSLDLLAGAGADTQYF.

The rearrangement joins TRBV27 to TRBJ1-2; 9 positions match TRBD1. V dropped 7 bases and J dropped 7; count of bases not matched to a gene: 13. The CDR3 loop spans 15 amino acids. CDR1 is MNHEY, CDR2 SMNVEV, per germline (reference sequence). Here the CDR3 reads CASIKTGGAGSGYTF. In nucleotides, the CDR3 is TGTGCCAGCATTAAGACAGGGGGTGCTGGATCTGGCTACACCTTC.

J is TRBJ2-7 and V is TRBV27; 8 bases fit TRBD2. V shed 4 bases, J shed 6 bases, and the junction held 11 bases outside the gene matches. The CDR3 is made up of 15 amino acids. The germline CDR1 and CDR2 sequences are MNHEY and SMNVEV (reference sequence). The DNA of the CDR3 is TGTGCCAGCAGTTCCCGGACTAGCTGGTACCCCGAGCAGTACTTC. This encodes CASSSRTSWYPEQYF.

The V gene is TRBV7-6, the J gene TRBJ1-1, with D hard to call. This CDR3 comprises 13 residues. Germline loops: CDR1 SGHVS, CDR2 FNYEAQ. Trimming removed 2 bases at V and 1 base at J, with 5 bases between. The CDR3 protein is CASSLWENTEAFF. The DNA of the CDR3 is TGTGCCAGCAGCTTATGGGAGAACACTGAAGCTTTCTTT.

This clonotype turned up a few times. The chain uses TRBV6-1 and TRBJ1-5, with 8 bases aligning to TRBD1. The junction had 5 bases not matched to a gene; V was cut back by 6 bases and J by 4 bases. The CDR3 is 14 residues long. CDR1 MNHNS and CDR2 SASEGT come from the germline V gene. Written as DNA, the CDR3 is TGTGCCAGCAGAAAACAGGGGGTTAATCAGCCCCAGCATTTT. As protein: CASRKQGVNQPQHF.

V is TRBV19 and J is TRBJ2-2; maybe TRBD1 (6 bases). CDR3 size: 15 residues. Germline CDR1 is LNHDA and CDR2 is SQIVND (reference sequence). V was trimmed by 6 bases and J by 8 bases, leaving 19 bases between them. CDR3 loop: CASSPATGIQGELFF. The CDR3 DNA is TGTGCCAGTAGCCCGGCCACAGGGATTCAGGGGGAGCTGTTTTTT.

This clonotype was detected a few times. This chain connects TRBV27 to TRBJ2-5; a weak D match, TRBD2 (6 bases). CDR1 and CDR2 (germline): MNHEY, SMNVEV (reference sequence). The length of the CDR3 is 14 residues. V lost 3 bases, J lost 5 bases, and 13 bases lay in between. The CDR3 is CASSFTGTWETQYF. The CDR3 DNA follows: TGTGCCAGCAGTTTCACCGGGACTTGGGAGACCCAGTACTTC.

This clonotype was detected only a few times. The V gene is TRBV7-8, the J gene TRBJ1-1; possible D gene TRBD1, 5 bases. The CDR3 loop spans 14 amino acids. From germline, CDR1 is SGHVS and CDR2 FQNEAQ. Trimming took off 3 bases at V and 5 bases at J, with 13 bases between the two ends. CDR3 in amino acids: CASSFPGTTTEAFF. CDR3 nucleotide sequence: TGTGCCAGCAGCTTCCCCGGGACGACGACTGAAGCTTTCTTT.

This chain uses TRBV20-1 with TRBJ2-5, with D uncertain. This CDR3 comprises 13 residues. Trimming removed 6 bases from V and 1 base from J, with 12 bases in between. Germline CDR1 reads DFQATT; CDR2 reads SNEGSKA (reference sequence). The CDR3: CSARDIPQETQYF. The CDR3 nucleotides are TGCAGTGCGCGTGATATCCCCCAAGAGACCCAGTACTTC.

The chain couples TRBV7-9 to TRBJ2-1, with D perhaps TRBD1 (5 bases). With 5 bases removed from V and 6 bases from J, the gap between germline ends came to 23 bases. This CDR3 has 17 residues. Germline V gene data show CDR1 as SEHNR and CDR2 as FQNEAQ (reference sequence). The CDR3 loop is CASSPDMNQWMGNEQFF. CDR3 nucleotide sequence: TGTGCCAGCAGCCCGGACATGAACCAATGGATGGGCAATGAGCAGTTCTTC.

J is TRBJ1-5 and V is TRBV19; TRBD1 agrees at 7 bases. Germline lookup yields CDR1 LNHDA and CDR2 SQIVND (reference sequence). This CDR3 region has 14 residues. V lost 7 bases, J lost 4 bases, and 7 bases stayed unmatched. The CDR3 DNA reads as TGTGCCAGTAACTCAGGGGGACTGAATCAGCCCCAGCATTTT. Its translation is CASNSGGLNQPQHF. The full variable domain, rest sourced from reference TRBV19 and TRBJ1-5, is DGGITQSPKYLFRKEGQNVTLSCEQNLNHDAMYWYRQDPGQGLRLIYYSQIVNDFQKGDIAEGYSVSREKKESFPLTVTSAQKNPTAFYLCASNSGGLNQPQHFGDGTRLSIL.

This chain uses TRBV11-3 with TRBJ2-5, with D possibly being TRBD1 (5 bases). The CDR3 extends over 14 amino acids. Trimming removed 6 bases from V and 5 bases from J, with 16 bases in between. Per germline, CDR1 SGHNT and CDR2 YENEEA. CDR3 in DNA: TGTGCCAGCAGTTTCCTTGGGGCGGTGGAGACCCAGTACTTC. Translating it yields CASSFLGAVETQYF.

The chain employs TRBV11-2 and TRBJ2-2; D might be TRBD2 (7 bases). The CDR3 extends over 14 amino acids. The V end was cut by 8 bases, the J end by 4 bases, with 14 bases between. Germline loops: CDR1 SGHAT, CDR2 FQNNGV. CDR3 bases: TGTGCCAGCGCGAGGGGGGGTTGCACCGGGGAGCTGTTTTTT. Amino acids: CASARGGCTGELFF.

The chain is built from TRBV7-2 and TRBJ2-7; D is ambiguous. From germline, CDR1 is SGHTA and CDR2 FQGNSA. The CDR3 totals 11 residues. V lost 4 bases, J lost 7 bases, and 8 bases lay in between. In nucleotides, the CDR3 is TGTGCCAGCAGCTCGCTTTGGGAGCAGTACTTC. Encoded protein: CASSSLWEQYF.

This chain links TRBV7-3 with TRBJ2-1; TRBD1 aligns across 8 bases. There are 15 residues in the CDR3. Germline-derived CDR1 and CDR2 are SGHTA and FQGTGA. The V and J ends lost 1 base and 5 bases, in that order; junction bases with no gene match: 4. This CDR3 reads CASSLNQGADNEQFF. Written as DNA, the CDR3 is TGTGCCAGCAGCTTAAATCAGGGGGCGGACAATGAGCAGTTCTTC.

This clonotype was found a few times. The chain links TRBV6-2 or TRBV6-3 to TRBJ1-2; D unresolved. Germline values: CDR1 MNHEY, CDR2 SVGEGT. V was shortened by 5 bases and J by 4 bases, with 17 bases between the two germline ends. The CDR3 is made up of 15 amino acids. DNA for the CDR3: TGTGCCAGCAGTCGCGCCCTCGAAGTCTCCTATGGCTACACCTTC. Protein sequence: CASSRALEVSYGYTF.

V is TRBV7-2 and J is TRBJ2-4; 11 bases are shared with TRBD2. V gave up 5 bases and J gave up 8 bases; unmatched junction bases: 5. Germline values: CDR1 SGHTA, CDR2 FQGNSA. The CDR3 length is 14 residues. In nucleotides, the CDR3 is TGTGCCAGCAGCACCACTAGCGGGGGTGACATTCAGTACTTC. Encoded protein: CASSTTSGGDIQYF.

The rearrangement joins TRBV4-1 to TRBJ2-5; TRBD1 might be the D (5 bases). The CDR3 loop spans 14 amino acids. The V end was cut by 0 bases, the J end by 9 bases, with 14 bases between. The germline V gene encodes CDR1 MGHRA and CDR2 YSYEKL. The CDR3 DNA sequence: TGCGCCAGCAGCCAAGATCCTGGATTCAGGGCCCAGTACTTC. Protein: CASSQDPGFRAQYF.

There are a few counts of this clonotype. This chain uses TRBV7-2 with TRBJ2-7; the D gene could be TRBD1 or TRBD2 (5 bases each). The CDR3 runs to 12 residues. Trimming left V 2 bases short and J 12 bases short, with 14 bases between. Looked up from germline, CDR1 is SGHTA and CDR2 is FQGNSA. The CDR3 nucleotides read TGTGCCAGCAGCTTAACGTTCCGGGGCCTGTACTTC. Amino acids: CASSLTFRGLYF.

This chain joins TRBV7-3 and TRBJ2-1; TRBD1 is a possible D gene (6 bases). V lost 5 bases and J 1 base, leaving 9 bases between the germline ends. Per germline, CDR1 SGHTA and CDR2 FQGTGA. CDR3 length: 14 amino acids. The CDR3 protein is CASSPDRSYNEQFF. DNA of the CDR3: TGTGCCAGCAGCCCGGACAGATCCTACAATGAGCAGTTCTTC.

V usage is TRBV10-3 and J usage is TRBJ1-5, with 8 bases aligning to TRBD1. The V gene's germline CDR1 is ENHRY and CDR2 SYGVKD. V shed 4 bases, J shed 1 base, and the junction held 3 bases outside the gene matches. CDR3 length equals 15 residues. CDR3 coding DNA: TGTGCCATCAGTGGGGCAGGGGGCAGCAATCAGCCCCAGCATTTT. Its translation: CAISGAGGSNQPQHF.

The chain combines TRBV7-3 with TRBJ2-7; D remains ambiguous. Germline-derived CDR1 and CDR2 are SGHTA and FQGTGA. The V end was cut by 0 bases, the J end by 1 base, with 7 bases between. The CDR3 has 14 residues. The CDR3 region has the DNA TGTGCCAGCAGCTTAACCCACGGTTCCTACGAGCAGTACTTC. As protein: CASSLTHGSYEQYF.

This clonotype was observed a few times. This chain joins TRBV27 and TRBJ1-6; D ambiguous. The CDR3 has 17 amino acids. Trimming took off 2 bases at V and 4 bases at J, with 15 bases between the two ends. The germline CDR1 and CDR2 sequences are MNHEY and SMNVEV (reference sequence). The DNA of the CDR3 is TGTGCCAGCAGTTTAGTTTTTAACCGGAATTATAATTCACCCCTCCACTTT. It codes for CASSLVFNRNYNSPLHF.